The clone carrying this TCR beta chain was detected only a few times. The antigen is not known. V lost 0 bases and J 6 bases, leaving 12 bases between the germline ends. The CDR3 length is 14 residues. The germline gives CDR1 SGHDN, CDR2 FVKESK. The sample originates from a study of identical twins. General study points: Rather than following the same donors, the conclusions depended on cross-sectional statistical analysis. Sequences that were beta out-of-frame showed weaker excess twin sharing.

cDNA molecules carried unique molecular identifiers, and template switching added a universal primer site. Each CDR3 protein gets one entry after TCRdb re-called the 5' RACE reads with MiXCR. This table holds 700,000 to 950,000 distinct CDR3 sequences, approximately 13% found once. The same data also went into a second study, on yellow fever vaccine responses in identical twins.

Input material: PBMCs. This chain connects TRBV14 to TRBJ2-7; D call uncertain. The source of this sequence is a woman under 30 in good health. The CDR3 coding sequence is TGTGCCAGCAGCCAAGAATCGGTTTTGGGCGAGCAGTACTTC. It yields the protein CASSQESVLGEQYF.